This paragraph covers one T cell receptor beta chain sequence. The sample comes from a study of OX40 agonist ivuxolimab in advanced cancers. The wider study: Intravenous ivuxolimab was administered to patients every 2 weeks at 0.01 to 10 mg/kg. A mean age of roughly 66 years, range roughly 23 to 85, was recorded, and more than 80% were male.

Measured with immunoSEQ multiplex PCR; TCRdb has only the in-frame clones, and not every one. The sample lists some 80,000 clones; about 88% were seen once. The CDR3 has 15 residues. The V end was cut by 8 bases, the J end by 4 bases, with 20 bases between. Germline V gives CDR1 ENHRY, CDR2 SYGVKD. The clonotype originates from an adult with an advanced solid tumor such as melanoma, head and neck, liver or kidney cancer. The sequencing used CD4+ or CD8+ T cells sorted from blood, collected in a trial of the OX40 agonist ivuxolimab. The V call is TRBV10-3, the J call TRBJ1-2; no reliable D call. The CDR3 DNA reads TGTGCCATCCAAAAAGTCGGGGATGGGTTCTATGGCTACACCTTC. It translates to CAIQKVGDGFYGYTF.